This T cell receptor beta chain was recorded in a study of patients and donors after allogeneic stem cell transplantation (dated by TCRdb to the early 2020s). Worth noting for this clonotype: Its antigen remains unidentified. Base qualities are missing; no much larger clone stands one base away.

The CDR3 measures 14 amino acids from cysteine to phenylalanine. This entry keeps only the CDR3 DNA: 42 bases, framed from base 1. V drops 5 bases and J drops 3 bases, leaving 13 bases in between. The library was prepared using RT-PCR. The listed sequencing device is NextSeq 550. Clones were called with MiXCR by TCRdb after fastp trimmed the public reads at Q25, and only in-frame beta chains were retained. Rows are unified per CDR3 protein, each entry keeping the most common DNA and genes. Here the sample has 900,000 to 1,000,000 distinct CDR3 sequences; roughly 17% occur a single time. The ten biggest clones cover 5% to 7.5% of the sample.

This TCR was recovered from a human donor who was either an allogeneic HSCT recipient or a stem cell or donor lymphocyte infusion donor (not recorded which). It is not recorded whose cells these are; they may come from a transplant donor. This receptor chain uses TRBV12-3 or TRBV12-4 and TRBJ1-2, with no confident D gene call. Sequenced material: blood, either unsorted or a sorted T cell fraction (not recorded which). The DNA sequence is given as TGTGCCAGCAGTCCGCAGATTGGCGACTATGGCTACACCTTC. Its protein is CASSPQIGDYGYTF.